The rows below give T cell receptor beta chains drawn from one sample of a study of blood T cells in healthy people across ages. TCRdb independently ran MiXCR on the 5' RACE reads; one entry per CDR3 protein. The top ten clones hold roughly 7% of a sample with over 1,300,000 distinct CDR3 sequences, 59% of them seen once. Sample: blood. The receptor source for this set is a man aged 18 to 30 in good health. CDR3s include the opening cysteine and the closing phenylalanine or tryptophan. The D gene is left open where the match is weak. Not all rows give a size; the values are once, few, many and, for expanded clones, a class.

TGTGCCAGCAGTTACTCGAGTTGGAGGGCCAAAGAGACCCAGTACTTC	CASSYSSWRAKETQYF	-	TRBV6-5	once	TRBJ2-5
TGTGCCAGCAGCTCTCCCGGGACTCCGCAGTTCTTC	CASSSPGTPQFF	-	TRBV14	-	TRBJ2-1
TGTGCCAGCAGCCGGGACAGGGGTGACGAGCAGTACTTC	CASSRDRGDEQYF	TRBD1	TRBV3-1	-	TRBJ2-7
TGTGCCAGCAGTTTTGCCCGGGACAGCCTGGCGGAGCAGTACTTC	CASSFARDSLAEQYF	TRBD1	TRBV27	few	TRBJ2-4
TGCAGTGCTAGAGGGGGCGGGAGGGGAGATACGCAGTATTTT	CSARGGGRGDTQYF	TRBD2	TRBV20-1	-	TRBJ2-3
TGCAGTGCTAAAGGGGTGAGGGAGACCCAGTACTTC	CSAKGVRETQYF	-	TRBV20-1	-	TRBJ2-5
TGCAGCGTTGAAAGAGATGGACTCCCCAGCTCCTACAATGAGCAGTACTTC	CSVERDGLPSSYNEQYF	-	TRBV29-1	-	TRBJ2-7
TGTGCCAGCAGTGAAGGTCAGGGATCTGCCTACGAGCAGTACTTC	CASSEGQGSAYEQYF	-	TRBV6-1	-	TRBJ2-7
TGTGCCAGCAGACTTTTAAGACTAGCGGGGGAAGAGACCCAGTACTTC	CASRLLRLAGEETQYF	TRBD2	TRBV6-5	-	TRBJ2-5
TGTGCCAGCAGTTTAGGAGCTGAGAGAGGGGGTGAGACCCAGTACTTC	CASSLGAERGGETQYF	-	TRBV12-3/TRBV12-4	few	TRBJ2-5
TGTGCCAGCAGTGAAGTAGGGGAGCTGTTTTTT	CASSEVGELFF	-	TRBV2	few	TRBJ2-2
TGCGCCAGCAGTGAGGCTAGCGGGAGGGCCTCCGATGAGCAGTTCTTC	CASSEASGRASDEQFF	TRBD2	TRBV10-1	-	TRBJ2-1
TGTGCCACCGCGGAGGGGGGTTTTTCTCTGCAGTACTTC	CATAEGGFSLQYF	-	TRBV28	-	TRBJ2-7
TGTGCCAGCAGTCGGGGACTAGCGGGGGGTGTAGATACGCAGTATTTT	CASSRGLAGGVDTQYF	TRBD2	TRBV12-3/TRBV12-4	-	TRBJ2-3
TGTGCCACCAGCAGAGATTCGGGACAGGGCTCCTACGAGCAGTACTTC	CATSRDSGQGSYEQYF	TRBD1	TRBV15	few	TRBJ2-7
TGCGCCATCGGCCTAAGGGAGGATACGCAGTATTTT	CAIGLREDTQYF	-	TRBV10-2	-	TRBJ2-3
TGCGCCAGCAGCTTGGGGTGGACTAGCGGCCACGTGACCCAGTACTTC	CASSLGWTSGHVTQYF	TRBD2	TRBV5-1	-	TRBJ2-5
TGTGCCAGCAGTTACGGGGCGGGGTCAGAGACCCAGTACTTC	CASSYGAGSETQYF	-	TRBV6-5	few	TRBJ2-5